The 11 T cell receptor beta chains below come from one sample, sequenced in a study of CD8 T cells in Susac syndrome. Random hexamers were used to reverse transcribe an amount of roughly 0.5 to 1 ug RNA. TCRdb passed the immunoSEQ multiplex PCR reads through MiXCR, listing each CDR3 protein once. The sample gives 150,000 to 200,000 distinct CDR3 sequences, 94% of which show up once; 0.09% to 0.1% is in the top ten. Sequenced material: CD4+ T cells from PBMCs. All receptors come from a human donor with multiple sclerosis.

V is TRBV5-1 and J is TRBJ2-7; 7 bases are shared with TRBD1. J lost 2 bases, V lost 4 bases, and 12 bases had no gene match. From germline, CDR1 is SGHRS and CDR2 YFSETQ. The CDR3 is 16 amino acids. In nucleotides, the CDR3 is TGCGCCAGCAGCCAAAACGCCGGGACAGTACCCTACGAGCAGTACTTC. Amino acids: CASSQNAGTVPYEQYF. Filled out from reference TRBV5-1 and TRBJ2-7, the complete variable domain reads KAGVTQTPRYLIKTRGQQVTLSCSPISGHRSVSWYQQTPGQGLQFLFEYFSETQRNKGNFPGRFSGRQFSNSRSEMNVSTLELGDSALYLCASSQNAGTVPYEQYFGPGTRLTVT.

The V and J genes are TRBV7-9 and TRBJ1-2; TRBD1 agrees at 9 bases. CDR3 size: 15 residues. V dropped 3 bases and J dropped 4; count of bases not matched to a gene: 6. Germline V lookup: CDR1 SEHNR, CDR2 FQNEAQ (reference sequence). The CDR3 is CASSFEDRGSYGYTF. The CDR3 DNA follows: TGTGCCAGCAGCTTCGAGGACAGGGGATCCTATGGCTACACCTTC.

The chain links TRBV4-3 to TRBJ1-1; possibly TRBD1 for D (6 bases). The CDR3 spans 15 residues. The germline gives CDR1 LGHNA, CDR2 YSLEER. Trimming removed 1 base from V and 3 bases from J, with 12 bases in between. CDR3 protein: CASSQASGVDTEAFF. As DNA, the CDR3 is TGCGCCAGCAGCCAAGCCTCAGGGGTCGACACTGAAGCTTTCTTT.

V usage is TRBV7-9 and J usage is TRBJ2-2, with D possibly being TRBD1 (5 bases). Germline loops: CDR1 SEHNR, CDR2 FQNEAQ (reference sequence). There are 16 residues in the CDR3. V lost 8 bases, J lost 7 bases, and 23 bases lay in between. The CDR3 DNA reads as TGTGCCAGCGGGAAAATGGAGATGACAGTGGTCGGGGAGCTGTTTTTT. This gives the protein CASGKMEMTVVGELFF.

The gene calls are TRBV30 and TRBJ2-6, with D perhaps given as TRBD1 or TRBD2 (5 bases each). The CDR3 covers 16 residues. Germline CDR1 and CDR2: GTSNPN and SVGIG (reference sequence). V dropped 5 bases and J dropped 1 base, with 15 bases sitting between them. CDR3 region: CAWRRDGISGANVLTF. CDR3 in DNA: TGTGCCTGGCGCCGGGACGGGATATCTGGGGCCAACGTCCTGACTTTC. Full variable domain (remainder filled in from reference TRBV30 and TRBJ2-6): SQTIHQWPATLVQPVGSPLSLECTVEGTSNPNLYWYRQAAGRGLQLLFYSVGIGQISSEVPQNLSASRPQDRQFILSSKKLLLSDSGFYLCAWRRDGISGANVLTFGAGSRLTVL.

This chain connects TRBV30 to TRBJ2-2; D gene uncertain. Germline V CDR1 and CDR2: GTSNPN, SVGIG (reference sequence). Trimming cost V 3 bases and J 5 bases, with 10 bases left between them. This CDR3 comprises 13 residues. The DNA of the CDR3 is TGTGCCTGGAGGAACCCATCAACCGGGGAGCTGTTTTTT. This sequence encodes CAWRNPSTGELFF.

This clonotype has just one count. The gene calls are TRBV20-1 and TRBJ2-5, with no clear D. Germline-derived CDR1 and CDR2 are DFQATT and SNEGSKA (reference sequence). Trimming pared 5 bases from V and 2 bases from J, leaving 9 bases between. This CDR3 spans 12 amino acids. CDR3 sequence: CSASGLQETQYF. As DNA, the CDR3 is TGCAGTGCTTCCGGGCTTCAAGAGACCCAGTACTTC.

The CDR3 sequence is CAWNFGGTVPRAEAFF. The CDR3 DNA reads TGTGCCTGGAATTTTGGAGGGACAGTCCCCCGAGCTGAAGCTTTCTTT. This chain connects TRBV30 to TRBJ1-1, with 7 bases that match TRBD1. CDR3 length: 16 amino acids. Germline V gene lookup returns CDR1 GTSNPN and CDR2 SVGIG (reference sequence). Germline trimming cut 4 bases from V and 6 bases from J; bases unmatched to any gene: 17. The whole variable domain, remainder taken from reference TRBV30 and TRBJ1-1, is SQTIHQWPATLVQPVGSPLSLECTVEGTSNPNLYWYRQAAGRGLQLLFYSVGIGQISSEVPQNLSASRPQDRQFILSSKKLLLSDSGFYLCAWNFGGTVPRAEAFFGQGTRLTVV.

The V gene is TRBV24-1, the J gene TRBJ2-2; D tentatively fits TRBD1 or TRBD2 (5 bases each). The CDR3 is 14 amino acids. The V end was cut by 9 bases, the J end by 2 bases, with 12 bases between. The germline V gene has CDR1 KGHDR and CDR2 SFDVKD. CDR3 coding DNA: TGTGCCACCGAGGGGAGACTTAACACCGGGGAGCTGTTTTTT. This translates into CATEGRLNTGELFF.

The gene calls are TRBV11-2 and TRBJ2-6; a possible D gene is TRBD1 (5 bases). Germline CDR1 is SGHAT and CDR2 is FQNNGV. V dropped 8 bases and J dropped 0 bases, with 8 bases sitting between them. The CDR3 is made up of 14 amino acids. The CDR3 nucleotides are TGTGCCAGCGGCCAGGGCTCTGGGGCCAACGTCCTGACTTTC. Protein: CASGQGSGANVLTF.

The chain recombines TRBV29-1 with TRBJ2-5, with D perhaps being TRBD1 or TRBD2 (5 bases each). V was shortened by 6 bases and J by 4 bases, with 15 bases between the two germline ends. Germline V gene lookup returns CDR1 SQVTM and CDR2 ANQGSEA. The CDR3 is made up of 13 amino acids. CDR3 amino acids: CSVAGGVGETQYF. CDR3 DNA: TGCAGCGTGGCTGGGGGAGTGGGAGAGACCCAGTACTTC.